The 30 T cell receptor beta chains below were found in one sample sequenced in a study of OX40 agonist ivuxolimab in advanced cancers. Sequencing used immunoSEQ multiplex PCR; TCRdb keeps in-frame clones, though not all of them. The table lists about 69,000 clones, about nine tenths of them singletons. The material was CD4+ or CD8+ T cells sorted from blood, obtained in a trial of the OX40 agonist ivuxolimab. The receptor set was obtained from an adult with an advanced solid tumor such as melanoma, head and neck, liver or kidney cancer.

The rearrangement joins TRBV6-1 to TRBJ2-1, with 7 bases aligning to TRBD2. Germline-derived CDR1 and CDR2 are MNHNS and SASEGT. J lost 3 bases, V lost 6 bases, and 8 bases had no gene match. The CDR3 loop spans 15 amino acids. DNA of the CDR3: TGTGCCAGCAGGGACCCCGGACTAGACTACAATGAGCAGTTCTTC. Its translation is CASRDPGLDYNEQFF.

The rearrangement uses TRBV5-8 and TRBJ2-3; D is undetermined. Germline values: CDR1 SGHTS, CDR2 YDEGEE. Trimming took 0 bases from V and 0 from J, leaving 5 bases between them. There are 14 residues in the CDR3. The CDR3 coding sequence is TGTGCCAGCAGCTTGGGACTGAGCACAGATACGCAGTATTTT. Protein sequence: CASSLGLSTDTQYF.

The chain employs TRBV19 and TRBJ2-1; either TRBD1 or TRBD2 may fit D (7 bases each). Trimming cost V 5 bases and J 0 bases, with 14 bases left between them. This CDR3 spans 16 amino acids. Germline loops: CDR1 LNHDA, CDR2 SQIVND (reference sequence). CDR3 in amino acids: CASSAQGGSSYNEQFF. In DNA form, the CDR3 reads TGTGCCAGTAGTGCCCAGGGGGGGAGCTCCTACAATGAGCAGTTCTTC.

The rearrangement joins TRBV30 to TRBJ2-6, with 7 bases that match TRBD1. The CDR3 has 15 amino acids. V shed 4 bases and J 2 bases; nucleotides not matched to a gene: 5. Germline CDR1 is GTSNPN and CDR2 is SVGIG (reference sequence). CDR3 sequence: CAWTTGLAGANVLTF. The CDR3 DNA follows: TGTGCCTGGACGACAGGGTTAGCTGGGGCCAACGTCCTGACTTTC.

A word on this clone: Other DNA sequences from this sample encode an identical CDR3 as well. The chain carries TRBV7-9 and TRBJ2-3; tentatively, D is TRBD2 (5 bases). Trimming shortened V by 4 bases and J by 6 bases, and 11 bases separated the two germline ends. Per germline, CDR1 SEHNR and CDR2 FQNEAQ (reference sequence). The CDR3 totals 13 residues. In nucleotides, the CDR3 is TGTGCCAGCAGCTCTAGAGGGCCGGATACGCAGTATTTT. It is translated as CASSSRGPDTQYF.

The chain links TRBV5-4 to TRBJ2-3; either TRBD1 or TRBD2 may fit D (5 bases each). V was pared by 2 bases and J by 1 base, with 8 bases between. The germline V gene has CDR1 SGHNT and CDR2 YYREEE (reference sequence). This CDR3 is built from 14 residues. The CDR3 DNA is TGTGCCAGCAGCTTTCAGGGAGGCACAGATACGCAGTATTTT. This encodes CASSFQGGTDTQYF. Combining the CDR3 with reference TRBV5-4 and TRBJ2-3 gives the whole variable domain ETGVTQSPTHLIKTRGQQVTLRCSSQSGHNTVSWYQQALGQGPQFIFQYYREEENGRGNFPPRFSGLQFPNYSSELNVNALELDDSALYLCASSFQGGTDTQYFGPGTRLTVL.

The J gene is TRBJ1-2, the V gene TRBV27; 10 nucleotides agree with TRBD1. Looked up from germline, CDR1 is MNHEY and CDR2 is SMNVEV (reference sequence). The V and J ends lost 5 bases and 6 bases, in that order; junction bases with no gene match: 15. The CDR3 has 17 residues. The CDR3 loop is CASSPLPGTGVGHGYTF. The DNA for the CDR3 is TGTGCCAGCAGTCCACTCCCGGGGACAGGGGTAGGCCATGGCTACACCTTC.

V is TRBV19 and J is TRBJ1-2; TRBD1 matches at 9 bases. This CDR3 contains 13 residues. The germline gives CDR1 LNHDA, CDR2 SQIVND (reference sequence). Trimming cost V 6 bases and J 8 bases; bases outside gene matches: 7. This chain's CDR3 is CASSLTGGRGYTF. CDR3 bases: TGTGCCAGTAGCCTAACAGGGGGCCGAGGCTACACCTTC.

The chain has TRBV4-3 and TRBJ2-7; TRBD2 might be the D (5 bases). The CDR3 covers 13 residues. Germline CDR1 reads LGHNA; CDR2 reads YSLEER. Between the trimmed V and J ends, which lost 3 bases and 6 bases, there was a span of 12 bases. The CDR3 nucleotides are TGCGCCAGCAGCCACACTAGTTCAAGCGAGCAGTACTTC. Protein product: CASSHTSSSEQYF.

The gene calls are TRBV27 and TRBJ2-1; D might be TRBD1 or TRBD2, each matching 7 bases. The ends were cut back, 9 bases at V and 6 bases at J, with 15 bases in the middle. This CDR3 is built from 13 residues. CDR1 and CDR2 from the germline V gene are MNHEY and SMNVEV (reference sequence). The CDR3 coding sequence is TGTGCCAGTAGGGAGGGGGCTCGCAATGAGCAGTTCTTC. Translation: CASREGARNEQFF.

J is TRBJ2-7 and V is TRBV19; 8 positions match TRBD1. The CDR3 sequence is 15 residues long. With 5 bases clipped from V and 1 base from J, the junction kept 7 bases outside the gene matches. Germline CDR1 reads LNHDA; CDR2 reads SQIVND (reference sequence). CDR3 loop: CASSLPGTGSYEQYF. The CDR3 region has the DNA TGTGCCAGTAGTCTACCCGGGACAGGTTCCTACGAGCAGTACTTC. Using reference TRBV19 and TRBJ2-7 for the parts outside the CDR3, the full variable domain is DGGITQSPKYLFRKEGQNVTLSCEQNLNHDAMYWYRQDPGQGLRLIYYSQIVNDFQKGDIAEGYSVSREKKESFPLTVTSAQKNPTAFYLCASSLPGTGSYEQYFGPGTRLTVT.

The genes are TRBV5-1 and TRBJ1-4, with TRBD1 identical over 9 bases. Looked up from germline, CDR1 is SGHRS and CDR2 is YFSETQ. V lost 4 bases and J lost 7; bases outside the gene matches: 8. This CDR3 comprises 15 residues. CDR3 loop: CASSATGGAVEKLFF. CDR3 coding DNA: TGCGCCAGCAGCGCAACAGGGGGCGCGGTTGAAAAACTGTTTTTT.

This chain joins TRBV27 and TRBJ2-7, with 7 bases that match TRBD2. J lost 0 bases, V lost 2 bases, and 10 bases had no gene match. The CDR3 has 17 residues. Germline V lookup: CDR1 MNHEY, CDR2 SMNVEV (reference sequence). CDR3 residues: CASSLGPRGGGSYEQYF. Here the CDR3 DNA reads TGTGCCAGCAGTTTAGGCCCGCGTGGCGGGGGCTCCTACGAGCAGTACTTC.

The V call is TRBV30, the J call TRBJ1-5; D gene unclear. CDR3 length: 14 amino acids. The germline V and J ends were trimmed by 0 bases and 9 bases, with 15 bases remaining between them. The V gene's germline CDR1 is GTSNPN and CDR2 SVGIG (reference sequence). This CDR3 reads CAWSVKGGLTPQHF. Written as DNA, the CDR3 is TGTGCCTGGAGTGTAAAGGGCGGACTGACGCCCCAGCATTTT.

The chain recombines TRBV30 with TRBJ1-4; D is possibly TRBD1 (6 bases). The CDR3 is made up of 15 amino acids. The germline gives CDR1 GTSNPN, CDR2 SVGIG (reference sequence). V shed 3 bases and J shed 3 bases, with 14 bases lying between them. The CDR3 bases are TGTGCCTGGAGGGAAGGACAGAGCTCTAATGAAAAACTGTTTTTT. This translates into CAWREGQSSNEKLFF. The whole variable domain, filled in from reference TRBV30 and TRBJ1-4, reads SQTIHQWPATLVQPVGSPLSLECTVEGTSNPNLYWYRQAAGRGLQLLFYSVGIGQISSEVPQNLSASRPQDRQFILSSKKLLLSDSGFYLCAWREGQSSNEKLFFGSGTQLSVL.

V is TRBV7-2 and J is TRBJ2-2; TRBD2 matches 7 bases. Germline trimming cut 0 bases from V and 4 bases from J; bases unmatched to any gene: 11. This CDR3 has 18 amino acids. The V gene's germline CDR1 is SGHTA and CDR2 FQGNSA. CDR3 loop: CASSLAGGSRFITGELFF. DNA for the CDR3: TGTGCCAGCAGCTTAGCGGGAGGGTCCCGATTCATCACCGGGGAGCTGTTTTTT.

This chain links TRBV30 with TRBJ1-3; weak D call: TRBD1 (6 bases). CDR1 is GTSNPN and CDR2 is SVGIG in the germline V gene (reference sequence). The CDR3 has 13 residues. V lost 4 bases and J 0 bases, leaving 7 bases between the germline ends. The CDR3 loop reads CAWTGDSGNTIYF. CDR3 DNA: TGTGCCTGGACAGGGGACTCTGGAAACACCATATATTTT.

The chain uses TRBV7-9 and TRBJ1-2; TRBD1 might be the D (5 bases). The CDR3 loop spans 14 amino acids. V lost 1 base and J lost 7, with 13 bases in between. Germline V gives CDR1 SEHNR, CDR2 FQNEAQ (reference sequence). The CDR3 region is CASSLGRAGLGYTF. The CDR3 DNA reads TGTGCCAGCAGCTTAGGCCGGGCAGGGCTTGGCTACACCTTC.

The rearrangement links TRBV6-6 to TRBJ1-1; 10 bases fit TRBD1. Trimming removed 2 bases from V and 5 bases from J; junction bases left unmatched: 5. There are 15 residues in the CDR3. Germline loops: CDR1 MNHNY, CDR2 SVGAGI (reference sequence). The CDR3 coding sequence is TGTGCCAGCAGTTACAAACGGACAGGGGGTACTGAAGCTTTCTTT. It codes for CASSYKRTGGTEAFF.

J is TRBJ2-2 and V is TRBV7-6; 9 nucleotides line up with TRBD2. CDR3 length: 14 residues. V trimming: 3 bases; J trimming: 10 bases; junction bases outside the gene matches: 6. CDR1 SGHVS and CDR2 FNYEAQ come from the germline V gene. The CDR3 reads CASSFGTSSEELFF. CDR3 DNA: TGTGCCAGCAGCTTTGGGACTAGCAGCGAGGAGCTGTTTTTT.

The CDR3 nucleotides read TGCGCCAGCAGCTTACAATTAAAAACGGGACAGGGATCAGATGAGCAGTTCTTC. Protein sequence: CASSLQLKTGQGSDEQFF. The chain uses TRBV5-1 and TRBJ2-1; TRBD1 aligns across 9 bases. V shed 2 bases, J shed 8 bases, and the junction held 17 bases outside the gene matches. Germline CDR1 and CDR2: SGHRS and YFSETQ. The CDR3 has 18 amino acids. Together with reference TRBV5-1 and TRBJ2-1, the CDR3 gives the full variable domain: KAGVTQTPRYLIKTRGQQVTLSCSPISGHRSVSWYQQTPGQGLQFLFEYFSETQRNKGNFPGRFSGRQFSNSRSEMNVSTLELGDSALYLCASSLQLKTGQGSDEQFFGPGTRLTVL.

The CDR3 loop is CASSHTGNYGYTF. The CDR3 DNA reads as TGTGCCAGCAGCCACACAGGGAACTATGGCTACACCTTC. The chain is built from TRBV25-1 and TRBJ1-2, with D perhaps matching TRBD1 (6 bases). The CDR3 is 13 amino acids. Trimming stripped 6 bases from V and 2 bases from J, with 10 bases between. Germline CDR1 is MGHDK and CDR2 is SYGVNS.

V is TRBV19 and J is TRBJ2-1; TRBD2 matches 8 bases. This CDR3 is 16 amino acids long. CDR1 is LNHDA and CDR2 is SQIVND in the germline V gene (reference sequence). V was clipped by 5 bases and J by 7 bases; unmatched bases: 13. The CDR3 nucleotides are TGTGCCAGTAGTGCCCCCGGGACTAGAGGGCGGAATGAGCAGTTCTTC. Translated: CASSAPGTRGRNEQFF.

The chain recombines TRBV27 with TRBJ2-1, with D unresolved. CDR1 and CDR2 (germline): MNHEY, SMNVEV (reference sequence). Trimming left V 2 bases short and J 0 bases short, with 8 bases between. CDR3 length equals 15 residues. The CDR3: CASSLDGYSYNEQFF. In nucleotides, the CDR3 is TGTGCCAGCAGTTTAGACGGCTACTCCTACAATGAGCAGTTCTTC.

This clone is a singleton in its sample. This chain joins TRBV7-2 and TRBJ2-1, with 7 bases that match TRBD2. Germline loops: CDR1 SGHTA, CDR2 FQGNSA. Unmatched junction bases numbered 9, after V lost 5 bases and J lost 8 bases. The CDR3 extends over 14 amino acids. This CDR3 reads CASSPWTSSHEQFF. The CDR3 nucleotides read TGTGCCAGCAGCCCCTGGACTAGTTCCCATGAGCAGTTCTTC. Full variable domain (missing parts from reference TRBV7-2 and TRBJ2-1): GAGVSQSPSNKVTEKGKDVELRCDPISGHTALYWYRQSLGQGLEFLIYFQGNSAPDKSGLPSDRFSAERTGGSVSTLTIQRTQQEDSAVYLCASSPWTSSHEQFFGPGTRLTVL.

The chain carries TRBV6-6 and TRBJ2-2; D gene ambiguous. Germline V gene data show CDR1 as MNHNY and CDR2 as SVGAGI (reference sequence). Trimming stripped 4 bases from V and 6 bases from J, with 6 bases between. This CDR3 is built from 12 residues. CDR3 residues: CASSFPPGELFF. The CDR3, as DNA: TGTGCCAGCAGTTTCCCCCCCGGGGAGCTGTTTTTT.

The chain employs TRBV7-9 and TRBJ1-4; TRBD1 is a possible D gene (5 bases). The CDR3 covers 18 residues. Per germline, CDR1 SEHNR and CDR2 FQNEAQ (reference sequence). Trimming removed 5 bases from V and 4 bases from J, with 23 bases in between. The CDR3: CASSPTRAPGRINEKLFF. In DNA form, the CDR3 reads TGTGCCAGCAGCCCTACCCGTGCACCGGGACGGATTAATGAAAAACTGTTTTTT.

The rearrangement joins TRBV5-5 to TRBJ1-2; a possible D gene is TRBD1 (6 bases). The ends were cut back, 2 bases at V and 2 bases at J, with 7 bases in the middle. CDR1 is SGHKS and CDR2 is YYEKEE in the germline V gene (reference sequence). CDR3 length: 13 residues. The CDR3 DNA reads as TGTGCCAGCAGCTTCGGACAGAACTATGGCTACACCTTC. Protein product: CASSFGQNYGYTF. Using reference TRBV5-5 and TRBJ1-2 for the parts outside the CDR3, the full variable domain is DAGVTQSPTHLIKTRGQQVTLRCSPISGHKSVSWYQQVLGQGPQFIFQYYEKEERGRGNFPDRFSARQFPNYSSELNVNALLLGDSALYLCASSFGQNYGYTFGSGTRLTVV.

This rearrangement joins TRBV2 to TRBJ1-2; D remains unclear. The CDR3 runs to 13 residues. Germline V gene sequence: CDR1 SNHLY, CDR2 FYNNEI. V was shortened by 3 bases and J by 4 bases, with 9 bases between the two germline ends. The CDR3 is CASSEVGSYGYTF. CDR3 in DNA: TGTGCCAGCAGTGAGGTCGGATCCTATGGCTACACCTTC. Combining the CDR3 with reference TRBV2 and TRBJ1-2 gives the whole variable domain EPEVTQTPSHQVTQMGQEVILRCVPISNHLYFYWYRQILGQKVEFLVSFYNNEISEKSEIFDDQFSVERPDGSNFTLKIRSTKLEDSAMYFCASSEVGSYGYTFGSGTRLTVV.

The CDR3 protein is CAWSVQVEEQYF. The CDR3 DNA reads as TGTGCCTGGAGTGTGCAGGTGGAAGAGCAGTACTTC. This chain connects TRBV30 to TRBJ2-7; D is unclear. Trimming shortened V by 0 bases and J by 7 bases, and 10 bases separated the two germline ends. The CDR3 has 12 residues. The germline gives CDR1 GTSNPN, CDR2 SVGIG (reference sequence).